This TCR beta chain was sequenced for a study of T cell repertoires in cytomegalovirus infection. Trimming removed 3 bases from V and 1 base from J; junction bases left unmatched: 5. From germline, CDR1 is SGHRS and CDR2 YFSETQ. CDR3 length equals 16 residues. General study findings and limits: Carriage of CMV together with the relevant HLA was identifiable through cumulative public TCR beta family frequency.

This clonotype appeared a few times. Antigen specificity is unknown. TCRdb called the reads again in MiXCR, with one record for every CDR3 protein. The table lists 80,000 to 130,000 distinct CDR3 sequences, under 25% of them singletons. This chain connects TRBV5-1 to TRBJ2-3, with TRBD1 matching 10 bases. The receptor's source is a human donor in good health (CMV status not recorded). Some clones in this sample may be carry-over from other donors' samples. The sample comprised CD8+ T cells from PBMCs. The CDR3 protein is CASSSAGTGGTDTQYF. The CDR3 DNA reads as TGCGCCAGCAGCTCGGCGGGGACAGGGGGCACAGATACGCAGTATTTT.